This paragraph reports one T cell receptor (beta chain). Its antigen is still unknown. The record originates from a study of graft-versus-host responses after intestinal transplantation. CDR3 length equals 17 residues. V shed 0 bases, J shed 8 bases, and the junction held 13 bases outside the gene matches. Germline V gene lookup returns CDR1 LGHNA and CDR2 YNFKEQ. General study points: Some GvH clones were seen earlier in gut or blood, suggesting intestinal origin.

TCRdb's copy holds only in-frame clones and misses some; the assay was immunoSEQ multiplex PCR. The sample shows about 70,000 clones, nearly 85% of them seen only once. The chain has TRBV4-2 and TRBJ1-2; 9 bases fit TRBD1. The material sequenced was unstimulated CD4+ T cells sorted from spleen or lymph node cells, taken before transplant. The clonotype comes from a human donor who was the organ donor for an intestinal transplant. For the CDR3, the DNA is TGTGCCAGCAGCCAAGATGGGGACAGGGATTCGGACGGGGGCTACACCTTC. Amino acids: CASSQDGDRDSDGGYTF.